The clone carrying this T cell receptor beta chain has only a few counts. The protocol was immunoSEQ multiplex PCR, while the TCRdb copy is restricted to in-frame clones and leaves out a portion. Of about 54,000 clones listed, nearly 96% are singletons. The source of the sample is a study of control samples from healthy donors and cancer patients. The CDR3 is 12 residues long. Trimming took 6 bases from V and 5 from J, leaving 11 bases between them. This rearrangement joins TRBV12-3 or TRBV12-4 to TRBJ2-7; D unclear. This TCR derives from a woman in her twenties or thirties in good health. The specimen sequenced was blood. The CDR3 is CASSQRLNEQYF. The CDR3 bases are TGTGCCAGCAGCCAAAGGTTGAACGAGCAGTACTTC.